Given below is one T cell receptor (beta chain) in context. The data were obtained in a study of blood T cell repertoires in COVID-19. Study in general: The study drew acute and convalescent COVID-19 samples from the United States, Italy and Spain. T cells, B-cell-depleted T cells, or PBMCs provided the cDNA or gDNA that served as material.

Germline assignment: CDR1 SGHRS and CDR2 YFSETQ. Trimming stripped 4 bases from V and 0 bases from J, with 8 bases between. The CDR3 has 14 amino acids. Per the study methods: The authors estimated nucleated cell counts from reference gene primer amplification. The data were produced by immunoSEQ multiplex PCR, yet TCRdb's version contains in-frame clones alone and is incomplete. V and J calls and clone size are copied from that table; D and trimming were computed from the DNA. The sample has approximately 300,000 clones, 80% to 90% seen once. Sequencing input: peripheral blood. The receptor was isolated from a man aged 40-50 years with acute or convalescent COVID-19. The V and J genes are TRBV5-1 and TRBJ2-1, with unresolved D. This chain's CDR3 is CASSGQSSYNEQFF. DNA of the CDR3: TGCGCCAGCAGCGGGCAGAGCTCCTACAATGAGCAGTTCTTC.